These 18 T cell receptor beta chains were sequenced from one sample in a study of cytomegalovirus exposure and HLA in healthy donors. Primers: 60 Vbeta forward and 13 Jbeta reverse. Using immunoSEQ multiplex PCR, the repertoire was profiled, and TCRdb retains in-frame clones only, with some absent. This table has about 210,000 clones, approximately 82% appearing once. Material: PBMCs. All receptors come from a woman aged 50 to 65 in good health and CMV-seropositive.

This chain connects TRBV28 to TRBJ1-3; 8 bases line up with TRBD1. Germline CDR1 and CDR2: MDHEN and SYDVKM. The CDR3 spans 13 residues. CDR3 protein: CATRQGHGNTIYF. The CDR3 DNA sequence: TGTGCGACCAGACAGGGGCACGGAAACACCATATATTTT.

This clone was recorded a few times. The V and J genes are TRBV4-1 and TRBJ1-4, with D unresolved. V was clipped by 1 base and J by 1 base, with 10 bases between them. CDR3 length: 16 residues. From germline, CDR1 is MGHRA and CDR2 YSYEKL. CDR3 nucleotides: TGCGCCAGCAGCCAAGCTGGGAGGGAAACTAATGAAAAACTGTTTTTT. It yields the protein CASSQAGRETNEKLFF.

This clone has only a few counts. This chain connects TRBV4-3 to TRBJ1-1; 9 bases agree with TRBD1. V dropped 0 bases and J dropped 4; count of bases not matched to a gene: 3. Germline V lookup: CDR1 LGHNA, CDR2 YSLEER. This CDR3 region has 15 residues. CDR3 sequence: CASSQETGGGTEAFF. CDR3 in DNA: TGCGCCAGCAGCCAAGAAACAGGGGGCGGCACTGAAGCTTTCTTT.

V and J are TRBV6-5 and TRBJ2-7, with D possibly being TRBD2 (5 bases). This CDR3 has 16 residues. Trimming left V 0 bases short and J 2 bases short, with 14 bases between. Germline loops: CDR1 MNHEY, CDR2 SVGAGI. DNA for the CDR3: TGTGCCAGCAGTTACTCGGACTTCAGAGCCGCCTACGAGCAGTACTTC. This encodes CASSYSDFRAAYEQYF.

In this sample, this clone turned up a few times. V usage is TRBV7-2 and J usage is TRBJ2-7; TRBD1 matches at 7 bases. CDR3 length equals 15 residues. Germline lookup yields CDR1 SGHTA and CDR2 FQGNSA. The V segment lost 4 bases and the J segment 4 bases; nucleotides outside the gene matches: 10. CDR3 bases: TGTGCCAGCAGCTCATCGCTCGTACAGGGGTACGAGCAGTACTTC. Translated, it gives CASSSSLVQGYEQYF.

The rearrangement joins TRBV7-2 to TRBJ1-5; D ambiguous. Germline V gives CDR1 SGHTA, CDR2 FQGNSA. CDR3 length equals 14 residues. V dropped 5 bases and J dropped 7 bases, with 15 bases sitting between them. CDR3 protein: CASSPGLLGQPQHF. The CDR3 nucleotides read TGTGCCAGCAGCCCGGGGTTATTGGGACAGCCCCAGCATTTT.

The CDR3 spells CASREDRNSPLHF. The DNA for the CDR3 is TGTGCCAGCAGAGAGGACAGGAATTCACCCCTCCACTTT. The chain joins TRBV6-5 to TRBJ1-6, with TRBD1 matching 7 bases. The length of the CDR3 is 13 residues. From germline, CDR1 is MNHEY and CDR2 SVGAGI. Germline trimming cut 6 bases from V and 7 bases from J; bases unmatched to any gene: 3.

This chain links TRBV10-1 with TRBJ2-3; D might be TRBD1 (5 bases). With 5 bases removed from V and 1 base from J, the gap between germline ends came to 10 bases. Germline CDR1 WNHNN, CDR2 SYGVQD (reference sequence). The CDR3 length is 14 residues. As DNA, the CDR3 is TGCGCCAGCAGTCTTATAGGGGGCACAGATACGCAGTATTTT. It is translated as CASSLIGGTDTQYF.

The chain joins TRBV6-5 to TRBJ2-3, with D perhaps TRBD1 (5 bases). Per germline, CDR1 MNHEY and CDR2 SVGAGI. This CDR3 is 14 amino acids long. Trimming left V 5 bases short and J 2 bases short, with 11 bases between. The CDR3 loop is CASSSAGITDTQYF. For the CDR3, the DNA is TGTGCCAGCAGTAGTGCAGGGATCACAGATACGCAGTATTTT.

The J gene is TRBJ1-2, the V gene TRBV6-1, with a possible D match to TRBD1 (5 bases). The length of the CDR3 is 14 residues. Trimming cost V 2 bases and J 9 bases, with 16 bases left between them. The germline CDR1 and CDR2 sequences are MNHNS and SASEGT. The DNA of the CDR3 is TGTGCCAGCAGTGAATTATTTGGGGCGGGGAGCTACACCTTC. Its translation: CASSELFGAGSYTF.

This sequence joins TRBV19 and TRBJ2-4, with D unclear. Germline assignment: CDR1 LNHDA and CDR2 SQIVND (reference sequence). The germline V and J ends were trimmed by 8 bases and 1 base, with 18 bases remaining between them. The CDR3 totals 16 residues. For the CDR3, the DNA is TGTGCCAGTCGCACTCGGAGTATCGGGGCCAAAAACATTCAGTACTTC. Residues: CASRTRSIGAKNIQYF.

The chain recombines TRBV6-4 with TRBJ1-1; no clear D gene. Between the trimmed V and J ends, which lost 6 bases and 4 bases, there was a span of 15 bases. Germline loops: CDR1 MRHNA, CDR2 SNTAGT. This CDR3 is 14 amino acids long. This CDR3 reads CASRTVAGATEAFF. Written as DNA, the CDR3 is TGTGCCAGCAGGACCGTCGCGGGAGCCACTGAAGCTTTCTTT.

This clone was recorded a few times. The rearrangement uses TRBV6-1 and TRBJ2-7; 7 bases map to TRBD1. Germline loops: CDR1 MNHNS, CDR2 SASEGT. Trimming took 4 bases from V and 6 from J; bases not matched to a gene: 3. The CDR3 is made up of 12 amino acids. CDR3 coding DNA: TGTGCCAGCAGTGGGGACAGTAGCGAGCAGTACTTC. Translated: CASSGDSSEQYF.

The genes are TRBV5-1 and TRBJ2-7; D is possibly TRBD2 (6 bases). From germline, CDR1 is SGHRS and CDR2 YFSETQ. This CDR3 spans 12 amino acids. V lost 4 bases to trimming and J lost 4 bases, with 9 bases between them. This CDR3 is CASSTGTYEQYF. Written as DNA, the CDR3 is TGCGCCAGCAGCACCGGGACTTACGAGCAGTACTTC. Complete variable domain (other parts from reference TRBV5-1 and TRBJ2-7): KAGVTQTPRYLIKTRGQQVTLSCSPISGHRSVSWYQQTPGQGLQFLFEYFSETQRNKGNFPGRFSGRQFSNSRSEMNVSTLELGDSALYLCASSTGTYEQYFGPGTRLTVT.

This chain joins TRBV4-1 and TRBJ2-5; 7 bases line up with TRBD1. The DNA end is a closer match to TRBJ2-7, so the J assignment may be wrong. The CDR3 consists of 14 residues. The V gene's germline CDR1 is MGHRA and CDR2 YSYEKL. The DNA of the CDR3 is TGCGCCAGCAGCCATTCGGGACAGATATACGAGCAGTACTTC. It specifies CASSHSGQIYEQYF.

This chain links TRBV1 with TRBJ1-3. TRBV1 is listed as a pseudogene. This CDR3 has 17 residues. The CDR3 DNA reads as TGCACCAGCAGCCAGGAGGCCAGGAGGCCGTCTGGAAACACCATATATTTT. The encoded protein is CTSSQEARRPSGNTIYF.

This chain uses TRBV5-1 with TRBJ2-5, with 10 bases aligning to TRBD1. V lost 4 bases, J lost 4 bases, and 4 bases stayed unmatched. CDR3 length equals 14 residues. Germline V lookup: CDR1 SGHRS, CDR2 YFSETQ. CDR3 sequence (DNA): TGCGCCAGCAGCATGACAGGGGGCTTAGAGACCCAGTACTTC. Translating it yields CASSMTGGLETQYF.

The V call is TRBV5-8, the J call TRBJ2-7, with 7 bases identical to TRBD1. The length of the CDR3 is 14 residues. The germline CDR1 and CDR2 sequences are SGHTS and YDEGEE. Trimming removed 6 bases from V and 0 bases from J; junction bases left unmatched: 6. The CDR3, as DNA: TGTGCCAGCACCACAGGGGCGAGCTCCTACGAGCAGTACTTC. It yields the protein CASTTGASSYEQYF.